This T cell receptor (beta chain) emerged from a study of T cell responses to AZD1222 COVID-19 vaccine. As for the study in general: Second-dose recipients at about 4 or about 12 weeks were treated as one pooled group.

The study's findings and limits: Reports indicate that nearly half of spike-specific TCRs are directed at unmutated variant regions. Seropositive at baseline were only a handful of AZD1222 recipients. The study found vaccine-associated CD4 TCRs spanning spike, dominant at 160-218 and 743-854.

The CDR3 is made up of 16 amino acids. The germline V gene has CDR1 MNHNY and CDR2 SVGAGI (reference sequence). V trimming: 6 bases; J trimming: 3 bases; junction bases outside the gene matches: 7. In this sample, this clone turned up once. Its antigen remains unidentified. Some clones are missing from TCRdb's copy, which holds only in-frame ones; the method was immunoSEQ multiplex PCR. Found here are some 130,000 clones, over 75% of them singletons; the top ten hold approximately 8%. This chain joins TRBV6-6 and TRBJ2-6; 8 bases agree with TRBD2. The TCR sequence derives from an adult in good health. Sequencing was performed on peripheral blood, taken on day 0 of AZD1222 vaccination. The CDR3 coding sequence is TGTGCCAGCAGCCCGGGGGGGCGTGGTGGGGCCAACGTCCTGACTTTC. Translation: CASSPGGRGGANVLTF.